The 13 T cell receptor beta chains in this list originate from one sample, sequenced in a study of cytomegalovirus exposure and HLA in healthy donors. The PCR made use of 60 Vbeta and 13 Jbeta primers. Produced via immunoSEQ multiplex PCR; TCRdb's table is partial and in-frame only. There are 190,000 or so clones in the sample; roughly 80% occur only once, and roughly 0.65% lies in the top ten. The specimen was PBMCs. The receptors derive from a boy between 5 and 17 years old in good health and CMV-seronegative.

The chain uses TRBV11-3 and TRBJ2-7; D is ambiguous. The V gene's germline CDR1 is SGHNT and CDR2 YENEEA. V was shortened by 5 bases and J by 2 bases, with 13 bases between the two germline ends. This CDR3 is built from 14 residues. CDR3 protein: CASSPSGPAYEQYF. CDR3 DNA sequence: TGTGCCAGCAGCCCCTCAGGTCCGGCCTACGAGCAGTACTTC. The whole variable domain, filled in from reference TRBV11-3 and TRBJ2-7, reads EAGVVQSPRYKIIEKKQPVAFWCNPISGHNTLYWYLQNLGQGPELLIRYENEEAVDDSQLPKDRFSAERLKGVDSTLKIQPAELGDSAVYLCASSPSGPAYEQYFGPGTRLTVT.

This clone appeared a few times. Germline is not matched at one junction end, which may reflect a read error. The CDR3 sequence: CATTGTGNAEAFF. CDR3 DNA: TGTGCCACAACCGGGACAGGGAACGCTGAAGCTTTCTTT. This chain uses TRBV19 with TRBJ1-1, with 9 bases lining up with TRBD1. This CDR3 has 13 amino acids. From germline, CDR1 is LNHDA and CDR2 SQIVND (reference sequence). The full variable domain, with the rest looked up from reference TRBV19 and TRBJ1-1, is DGGITQSPKYLFRKEGQNVTLSCEQNLNHDAMYWYRQDPGQGLRLIYYSQIVNDFQKGDIAEGYSVSREKKESFPLTVTSAQKNPTAFYLCATTGTGNAEAFFGQGTRLTVV.

Comments on this clone: Other DNA sequences within the sample encode an identical CDR3. CDR3 sequence (DNA): TGTGCCAGCAGTGGAGGCCAGTTGAACACTGAAGCTTTCTTT. Residues: CASSGGQLNTEAFF. This chain joins TRBV6-1 and TRBJ1-1, with D unresolved. The V gene lost 4 bases and the J gene lost 0 bases, with 9 bases spanning the gap. This CDR3 has 14 amino acids. The germline gives CDR1 MNHNS, CDR2 SASEGT.

The rearrangement uses TRBV19 and TRBJ2-1; no firm D call. Germline V gene sequence: CDR1 LNHDA, CDR2 SQIVND (reference sequence). The CDR3 sequence is 12 residues long. Trimming pared 4 bases from V and 5 bases from J, leaving 6 bases between. CDR3 loop: CASSNSNNEQFF. DNA for the CDR3: TGTGCCAGTAGTAACAGCAACAATGAGCAGTTCTTC.

The J gene is TRBJ2-4, the V gene TRBV19; tentative D call: TRBD1 (8 bases). CDR3 length: 16 residues. From germline, CDR1 is LNHDA and CDR2 SQIVND (reference sequence). V lost 2 bases and J 7 bases, leaving 18 bases between the germline ends. The CDR3 loop reads CASSISLGQGGNIQYF. The CDR3 region has the DNA TGTGCCAGTAGTATATCGCTAGGACAGGGAGGGAACATTCAGTACTTC.

This clone was detected once. The chain couples TRBV7-2 to TRBJ2-7; TRBD1 is a possible D gene (5 bases). The CDR3 extends over 15 amino acids. Per germline, CDR1 SGHTA and CDR2 FQGNSA. Trimming left V 2 bases short and J 3 bases short, with 14 bases between. The CDR3, as DNA: TGTGCCAGCAGCTTACCTAGGACACCTCTCTACGAGCAGTACTTC. It yields the protein CASSLPRTPLYEQYF.

This clone has only a few counts. The V and J genes are TRBV11-3 and TRBJ2-7; 8 nucleotides agree with TRBD2. After removal of 3 bases from V and 1 base from J, the junction contained 8 bases not matched to a gene. The germline V gene encodes CDR1 SGHNT and CDR2 YENEEA. The CDR3 loop spans 16 amino acids. The CDR3: CASSLLIGRGSYEQYF. CDR3 DNA sequence: TGTGCCAGCAGCTTGCTTATCGGGAGGGGGTCCTACGAGCAGTACTTC.

Comment on this clone: A read error may produce the germline difference seen at one junction end. V and J are TRBV30 and TRBJ1-6; 9 nucleotides align to TRBD1. The CDR3 runs 12 residues. CDR1 and CDR2 (germline): GTSNPN, SVGIG (reference sequence). The CDR3, as DNA: TGCGTCTTGACAGGGGGGAATTCACCCCTCCACTTT. It is translated as CVLTGGNSPLHF.

This clone was detected once. V gene TRBV2 combines with J gene TRBJ1-1; 7 bases map to TRBD1. The CDR3 is made up of 14 amino acids. V lost 3 bases and J lost 4; bases outside the gene matches: 5. The V gene's germline CDR1 is SNHLY and CDR2 FYNNEI. The CDR3 bases are TGTGCCAGCAGTGAGCGACAGGGTGTCACTGAAGCTTTCTTT. Its translation is CASSERQGVTEAFF.

The chain joins TRBV19 to TRBJ2-3, with 10 positions matching TRBD2. CDR3 length equals 16 residues. The J segment lost 0 bases and the V segment lost 3 bases, leaving 3 bases of the junction unmatched. Germline values: CDR1 LNHDA, CDR2 SQIVND (reference sequence). The CDR3 nucleotides are TGTGCCAGTAGTATGGGACTAGCGCCTAGCACAGATACGCAGTATTTT. This sequence encodes CASSMGLAPSTDTQYF.

This chain connects TRBV1 to TRBJ2-5; TRBD2, the table's D call, lacks a check against the DNA. TRBV1 is given as a pseudogene. This CDR3 contains 12 residues. CDR3 nucleotides: TGCACCAGCAATAACACGACGGGGACCCAGTACTTC. It specifies CTSNNTTGTQYF.

The chain employs TRBV7-6 and TRBJ1-1; weak D call: TRBD1 (5 bases). Trimming cost V 4 bases and J 3 bases, with 9 bases left between them. Per germline, CDR1 SGHVS and CDR2 FNYEAQ. The CDR3 consists of 13 residues. The CDR3 DNA is TGTGCCAGCAGCTATGGGGGGGACACTGAAGCTTTCTTT. Its translation: CASSYGGDTEAFF.

The chain combines TRBV18 with TRBJ2-3; 9 bases match TRBD1. Germline V lookup: CDR1 KGHSH, CDR2 LQKENI. This CDR3 is built from 15 residues. Trimming cost V 3 bases and J 4 bases; bases outside gene matches: 5. CDR3 nucleotide sequence: TGTGCCAGCTCACCTCGGGACAGGGCGGCAGATACGCAGTATTTT. Amino acids: CASSPRDRAADTQYF.